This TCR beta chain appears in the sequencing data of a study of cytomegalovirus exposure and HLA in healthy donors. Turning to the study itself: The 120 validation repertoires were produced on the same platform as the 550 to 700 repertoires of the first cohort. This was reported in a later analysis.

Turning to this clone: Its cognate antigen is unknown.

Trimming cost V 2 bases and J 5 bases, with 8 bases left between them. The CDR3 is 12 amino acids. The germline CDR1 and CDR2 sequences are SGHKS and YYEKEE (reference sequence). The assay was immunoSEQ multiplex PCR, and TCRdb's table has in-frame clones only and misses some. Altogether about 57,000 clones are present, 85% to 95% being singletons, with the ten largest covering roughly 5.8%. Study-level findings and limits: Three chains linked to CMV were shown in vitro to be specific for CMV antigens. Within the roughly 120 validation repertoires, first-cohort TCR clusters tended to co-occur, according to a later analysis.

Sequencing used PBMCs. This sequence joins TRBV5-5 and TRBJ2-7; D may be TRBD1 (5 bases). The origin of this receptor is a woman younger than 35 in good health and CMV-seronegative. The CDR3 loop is CASSFAGNEQYF. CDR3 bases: TGTGCCAGCAGCTTCGCAGGGAACGAGCAGTACTTC.